This T cell receptor beta chain was captured in a study of cytomegalovirus exposure and HLA in healthy donors. The PCR used 60 Vbeta and 13 Jbeta primers. Profiling relied on immunoSEQ multiplex PCR, and the TCRdb table lists in-frame clones only, not all of them. The sample comprises about 92,000 clones, more than 60% of which are singletons, and 6.5% to 8% rests with the top ten. Trimming shortened V by 0 bases and J by 0 bases, and 21 bases separated the two germline ends. The CDR3 covers 19 residues. Germline-derived CDR1 and CDR2 are GTSNPN and SVGIG (reference sequence). This chain links TRBV30 with TRBJ1-5; D unresolved. This sequence was found in a man between 50 and 59 years old in good health and CMV-seropositive. The sample taken for sequencing was PBMCs. DNA of the CDR3: TGTGCCTGGAGTGTCCAGAGAGGTTTTTCCCCTTATAGCAATCAGCCCCAGCATTTT. Translation: CAWSVQRGFSPYSNQPQHF.